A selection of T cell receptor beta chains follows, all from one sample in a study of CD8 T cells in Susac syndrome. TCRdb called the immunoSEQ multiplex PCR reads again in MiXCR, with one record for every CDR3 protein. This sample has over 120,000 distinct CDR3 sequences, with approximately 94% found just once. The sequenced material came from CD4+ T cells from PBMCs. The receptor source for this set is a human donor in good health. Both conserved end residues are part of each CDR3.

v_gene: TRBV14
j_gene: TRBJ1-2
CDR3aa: CASSQQVISSSGYTF

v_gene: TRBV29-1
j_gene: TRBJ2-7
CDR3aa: CSGGSWGSTRDEQYF

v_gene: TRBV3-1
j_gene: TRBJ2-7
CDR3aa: CASSASGQGVYEQYF

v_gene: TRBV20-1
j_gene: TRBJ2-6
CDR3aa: CSAPANSGANVLTF

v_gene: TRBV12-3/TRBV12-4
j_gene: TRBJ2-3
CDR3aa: CASSLSIEADTQYF

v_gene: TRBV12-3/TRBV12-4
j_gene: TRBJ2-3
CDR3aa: CASSLALAGTDTQYF

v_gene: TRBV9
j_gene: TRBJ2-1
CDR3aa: CASSVLPGTSGRNEQFF

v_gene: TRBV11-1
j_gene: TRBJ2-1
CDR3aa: CASSLAPLIHEQFF

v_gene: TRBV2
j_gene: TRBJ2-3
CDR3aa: CASSEKGLATDTQYF

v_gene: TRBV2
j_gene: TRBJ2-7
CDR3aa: CASMGGYEQYF

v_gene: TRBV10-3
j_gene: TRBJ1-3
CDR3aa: CATSPGQGAEVRGNTIYF

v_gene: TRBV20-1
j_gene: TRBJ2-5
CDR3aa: CSAFPGHIQETQYF

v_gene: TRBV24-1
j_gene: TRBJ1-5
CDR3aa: CATSEGAGRNQPQHF

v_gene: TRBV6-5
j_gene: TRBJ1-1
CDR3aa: CASSYGGGGIKGTEAFF

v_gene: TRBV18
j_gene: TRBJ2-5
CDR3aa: CASSPLGNQETQYF

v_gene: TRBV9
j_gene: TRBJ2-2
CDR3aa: CASSVVAGVGTGELFF

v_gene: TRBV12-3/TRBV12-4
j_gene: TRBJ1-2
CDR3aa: CASSQDRGGRGSGYTF

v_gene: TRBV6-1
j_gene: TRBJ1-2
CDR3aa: CASSELLGQGLYGYTF

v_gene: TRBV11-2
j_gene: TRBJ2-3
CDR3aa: CASSLVREGGTQYF

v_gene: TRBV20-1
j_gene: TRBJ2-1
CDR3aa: CSARRLAGNNEQFF

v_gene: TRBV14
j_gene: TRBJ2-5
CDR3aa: CASSHRRTGAGETQYF

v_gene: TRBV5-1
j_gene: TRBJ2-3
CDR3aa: CASSTLEGTDTQYF

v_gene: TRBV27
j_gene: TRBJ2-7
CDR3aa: CASSPRQGVDYEQYF

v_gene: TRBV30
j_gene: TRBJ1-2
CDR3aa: CAWEGSNYGYTF

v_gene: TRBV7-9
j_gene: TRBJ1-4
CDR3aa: CASSFGAGANEKLFF

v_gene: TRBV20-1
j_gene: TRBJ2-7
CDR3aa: CSAPGLGYEQYF

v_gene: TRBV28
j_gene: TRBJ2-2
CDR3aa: CASSPPGRASGELFF

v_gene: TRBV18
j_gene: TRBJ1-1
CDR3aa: CASSPQGIIDTEAFF

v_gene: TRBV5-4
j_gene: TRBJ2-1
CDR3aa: CVSSLYGYNEQFF

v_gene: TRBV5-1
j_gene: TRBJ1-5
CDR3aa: CASSLVGDQPQHF

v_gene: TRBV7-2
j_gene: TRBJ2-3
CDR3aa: CASSFQGADTQYF

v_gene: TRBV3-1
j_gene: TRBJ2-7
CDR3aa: CASSRGTSWGEQYF

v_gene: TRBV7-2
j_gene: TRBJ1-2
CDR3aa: CASSSTPGRTGDRYTF

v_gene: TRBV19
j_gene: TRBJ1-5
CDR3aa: CASRGPTQNQPQHF

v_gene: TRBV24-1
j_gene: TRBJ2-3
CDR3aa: CATSDLRDTGTDTQYF

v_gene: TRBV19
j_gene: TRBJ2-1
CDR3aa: CASSISRLNNEQFF

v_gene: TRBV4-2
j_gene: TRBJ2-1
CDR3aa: CASSQEGRSGNYNEQFF

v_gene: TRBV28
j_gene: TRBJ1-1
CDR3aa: CASSLQGGVGREAFF

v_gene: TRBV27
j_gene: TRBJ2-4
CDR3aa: CASSFEQGNIQYF

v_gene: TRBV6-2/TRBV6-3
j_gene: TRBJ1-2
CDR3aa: CASSVPGQGNYGYTF

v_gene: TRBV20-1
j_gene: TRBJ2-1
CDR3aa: CSANLPSGWWFF

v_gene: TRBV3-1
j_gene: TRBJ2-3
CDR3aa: CASSPRQGVGTDTQYF

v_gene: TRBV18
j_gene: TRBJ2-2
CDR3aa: CASSPIMTSPNTGELFF

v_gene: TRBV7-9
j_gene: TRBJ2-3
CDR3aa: CASSKLGGNTDTQYF

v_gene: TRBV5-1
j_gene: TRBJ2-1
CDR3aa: CASSSLAGVLYNEQFF

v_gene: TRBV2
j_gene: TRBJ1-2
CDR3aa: CASDQGIGYTF